This T cell receptor (beta chain) comes out of a study of regulatory T cells in long-lasting Graves disease. Time point: newly diagnosed GD, antithyroid drugs for less than 3 months. PBMC-extracted RNA yielded the TCR library. CDR1 DFQATT and CDR2 SNEGSKA come from the germline V gene (reference sequence). The CDR3 contains 13 residues. V shed 6 bases and J shed 1 base, with 9 bases lying between them. Arm-PCR with iRepertoire HTBI primers amplified the CDR3 regions for these TCR beta libraries. One entry per CDR3 protein, called by TCRdb with MiXCR from the multiplex PCR reads. The data contain about 450,000 distinct CDR3 sequences, 14% of them singletons. The sample was also reused in another study, on T cells in Graves' hyperthyroidism and ophthalmopathy. That study reports: Diagnosis relied on clinical symptoms, serum thyroxine and TRAb, thyroid ultrasound and orbital computed tomography.

Sample: peripheral blood mononuclear cells (PBMCs), taken at new diagnosis, from a patient treated with antithyroid drugs. This sequence originates from a woman aged 45-65 years with Graves disease. The V gene is TRBV20-1, the J gene TRBJ2-2, with D possibly being TRBD2 (5 bases). CDR3 sequence (DNA): TGCAGTGCCCAAGCGGAGAACACCGGGGAGCTGTTTTTT. Translating gives CSAQAENTGELFF.